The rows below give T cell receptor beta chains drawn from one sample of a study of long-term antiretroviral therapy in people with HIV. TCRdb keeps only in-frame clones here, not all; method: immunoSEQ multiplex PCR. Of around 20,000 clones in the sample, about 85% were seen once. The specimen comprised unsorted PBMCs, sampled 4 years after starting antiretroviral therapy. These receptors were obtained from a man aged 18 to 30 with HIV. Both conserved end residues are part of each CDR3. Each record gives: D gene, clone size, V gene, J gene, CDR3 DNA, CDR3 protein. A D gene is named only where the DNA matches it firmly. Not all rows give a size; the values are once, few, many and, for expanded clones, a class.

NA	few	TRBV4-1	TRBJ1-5	TGCGCCAGCAGCCCGCAGGAGTTGTCCGAGGCCCAGCATTTT	CASSPQELSEAQHF
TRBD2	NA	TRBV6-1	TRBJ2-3	TGTGCCAGCTCACTACTAGCGGGGGACTCAGATACGCAGTATTTT	CASSLLAGDSDTQYF
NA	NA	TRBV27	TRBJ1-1	TGTGCCAGCAGTTTAAGTGGGAGGATGAACACTGAAGCTTTCTTT	CASSLSGRMNTEAFF
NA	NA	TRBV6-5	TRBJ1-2	TGTGCCACCTACAGGGCTGGCTATGGCTACACCTTC	CATYRAGYGYTF
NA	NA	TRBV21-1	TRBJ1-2	TGTGCCAGCACCCCCGATCGGCCTAAAGACTATGGCTACACCTTC	CASTPDRPKDYGYTF
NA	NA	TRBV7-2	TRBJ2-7	TGTGCCAGCAGCTTAGGCGACGTGTACGAGCAGTACTTC	CASSLGDVYEQYF
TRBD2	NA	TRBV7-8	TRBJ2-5	TGTGCCAGCAGCTCTCCGGGGGGGTACCAAGAGACCCAGTACTTC	CASSSPGGYQETQYF
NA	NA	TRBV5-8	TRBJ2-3	TGTGCCAGCAGCTTTCCGGGGGAAACAGATACGCAGTATTTT	CASSFPGETDTQYF
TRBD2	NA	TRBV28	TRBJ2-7	TGTGCCAGCGGGGGGGGTGCCTACGAGCAGTACTTC	CASGGGAYEQYF
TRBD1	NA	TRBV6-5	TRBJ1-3	TGTGCCAGCAGTTACTCGACAGGGGGCATCTTGAACACCATATATTTT	CASSYSTGGILNTIYF
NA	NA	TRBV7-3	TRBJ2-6	TGTGCCAGCAGCTTAACACAGACCGGGGCCAACGTCCTGACTTTC	CASSLTQTGANVLTF
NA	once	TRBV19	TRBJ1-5	TGTGCCAGTAGTATTGTCCCCGGGAGCAATCAGCCCCAGCATTTT	CASSIVPGSNQPQHF
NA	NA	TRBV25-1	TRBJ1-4	TGTGCCAGCAGTGAACTGACAACTAATGAAAAACTGTTTTTT	CASSELTTNEKLFF
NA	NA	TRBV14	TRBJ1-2	TGTGCCAGCAGCCAAGTTTCGGAATCTAACTATGGCTACACCTTC	CASSQVSESNYGYTF
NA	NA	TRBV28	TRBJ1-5	TGTGCCAGCAGTTTACGGACGCCCGTAGGGAATCAGCCCCAGCATTTT	CASSLRTPVGNQPQHF
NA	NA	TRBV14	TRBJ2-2	TGTGCCAGCAGCCAAGGATTTTGGGGAAGCACCGGGGAGCTGTTTTTT	CASSQGFWGSTGELFF
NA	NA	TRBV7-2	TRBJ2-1	TGTGCCAGCAGCTTAGAAGTCGACATGCTAAGTGAGCAGTTCTTC	CASSLEVDMLSEQFF
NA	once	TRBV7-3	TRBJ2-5	TGTGCCAGCAGCTTAAACCTAGAAGAGACCCAGTACTTC	CASSLNLEETQYF
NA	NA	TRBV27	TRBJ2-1	TGTGCCAGCAGTTTTGAGGGGGTGGAAGAGTTCTTC	CASSFEGVEEFF
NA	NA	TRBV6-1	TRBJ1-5	TGTGCCAGCAGTGAAGCCACAGGGTGGATAGATCAGCCCCAGCATTTT	CASSEATGWIDQPQHF
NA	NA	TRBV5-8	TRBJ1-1	TGTGCCAGCAGCTTGGGGACAGCAGACACTGAAGCTTTCTTT	CASSLGTADTEAFF
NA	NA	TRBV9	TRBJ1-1	TGTGCCAGCAGCGTAGATGGGCTAGCCACTGAAGCTTTCTTT	CASSVDGLATEAFF
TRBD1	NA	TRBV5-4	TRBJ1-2	TGTGCCAGCAGCTTAGGGACAGGCTATGGCTACACCTTC	CASSLGTGYGYTF
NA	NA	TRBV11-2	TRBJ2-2	TGTGCCAGCAGCTGGGGAAGCACGAACACCGGGGAGCTGTTTTTT	CASSWGSTNTGELFF
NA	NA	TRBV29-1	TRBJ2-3	TGCAGCGGGCGCGACGGGAGCACAGATACGCAGTATTTT	CSGRDGSTDTQYF
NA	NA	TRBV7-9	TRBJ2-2	TGTGCCAGCAGCCCGGAGAGCGGGGAGCTGTTTTTT	CASSPESGELFF
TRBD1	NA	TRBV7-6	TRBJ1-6	TGTGCCAGCAGCCCAACCGGGACAGGGGCTGGAAATTCACCCCTCCACTTT	CASSPTGTGAGNSPLHF
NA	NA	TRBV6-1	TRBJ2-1	TGTGCCAGCTGTCGGGACTCCTACAATGAGCAGTTCTTC	CASCRDSYNEQFF
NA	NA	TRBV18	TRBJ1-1	TGTGCCAGCTCACCAAGGGTCACGGGCGAAAACACTGAAGCTTTCTTT	CASSPRVTGENTEAFF
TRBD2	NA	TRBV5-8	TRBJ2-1	TGTGCCAGCAGCTCCCAAGGCGGGGGGGCCTACAATGAGCAGTTCTTC	CASSSQGGGAYNEQFF
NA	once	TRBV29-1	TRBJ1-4	TGCAGCGTGGCCTACGGAGCAACTAATGAAAAACTGTTTTTT	CSVAYGATNEKLFF
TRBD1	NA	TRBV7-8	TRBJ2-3	TGTGCCAGCAGCCTGAGGACAGGGAGGTTGGCAGATACGCAGTATTTT	CASSLRTGRLADTQYF
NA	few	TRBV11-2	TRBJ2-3	TGTGCCAGCAGCCCACCTCCAGATACGCAGTATTTT	CASSPPPDTQYF
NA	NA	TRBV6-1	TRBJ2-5	TGTGCCAGCAGCAAAGTAGGACCGGCAGCGGAGACCCAGTACTTC	CASSKVGPAAETQYF
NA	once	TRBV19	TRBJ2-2	TGTGCCAGTAGTACCCGTACAGGAGGCACCGGGGAGCTGTTTTTT	CASSTRTGGTGELFF
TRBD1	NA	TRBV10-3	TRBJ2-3	TGTGCCATCAGAGACTCACAGGGGGATACGCAGTATTTT	CAIRDSQGDTQYF
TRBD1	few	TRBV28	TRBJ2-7	TGTGCCAGCAGTAGAAAGGACAGGGTCTTAGGCGAGCAGTACTTC	CASSRKDRVLGEQYF
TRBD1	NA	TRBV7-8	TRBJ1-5	TGTGCCAGCAGCCCCCGGGACAGGGATCAGCCCCAGCATTTT	CASSPRDRDQPQHF
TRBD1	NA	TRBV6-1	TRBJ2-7	TGTGCCAGCAGTGAAGCTCAGGGGGCGTCCTACGAGCAGTACTTC	CASSEAQGASYEQYF
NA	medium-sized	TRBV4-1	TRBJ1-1	TGCGCCAGCAGCCAAGGTAGTCTCGGAGACCTAGGTGCATCTTTCTTT	CASSQGSLGDLGASFF